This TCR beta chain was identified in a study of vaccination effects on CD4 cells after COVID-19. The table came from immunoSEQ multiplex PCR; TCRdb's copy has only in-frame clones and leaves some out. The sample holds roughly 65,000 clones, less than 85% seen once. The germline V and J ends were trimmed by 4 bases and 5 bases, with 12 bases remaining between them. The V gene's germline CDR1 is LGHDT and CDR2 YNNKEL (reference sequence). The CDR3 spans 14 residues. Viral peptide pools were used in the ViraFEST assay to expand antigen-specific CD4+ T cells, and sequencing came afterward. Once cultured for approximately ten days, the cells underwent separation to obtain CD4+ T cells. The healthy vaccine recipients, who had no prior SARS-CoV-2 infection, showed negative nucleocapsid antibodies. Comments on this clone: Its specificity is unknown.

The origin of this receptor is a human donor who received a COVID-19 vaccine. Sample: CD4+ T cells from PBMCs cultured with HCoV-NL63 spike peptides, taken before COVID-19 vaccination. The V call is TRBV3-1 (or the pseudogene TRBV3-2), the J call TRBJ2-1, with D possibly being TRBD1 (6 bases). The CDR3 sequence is CASSPRQGHNEQFF. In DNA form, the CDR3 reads TGTGCCAGCAGCCCCCGCCAGGGGCACAATGAGCAGTTCTTC.